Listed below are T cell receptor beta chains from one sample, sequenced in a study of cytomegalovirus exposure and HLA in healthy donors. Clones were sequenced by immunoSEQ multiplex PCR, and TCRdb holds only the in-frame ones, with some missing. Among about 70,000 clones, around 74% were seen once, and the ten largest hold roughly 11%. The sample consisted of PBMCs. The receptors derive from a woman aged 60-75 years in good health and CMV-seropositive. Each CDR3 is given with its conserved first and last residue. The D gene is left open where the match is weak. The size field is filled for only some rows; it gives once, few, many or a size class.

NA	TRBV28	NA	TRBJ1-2	CASSYRGNYGYTF	TGTGCCAGCAGTTATCGGGGGAACTATGGCTACACCTTC
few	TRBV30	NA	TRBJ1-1	CAWIQQMNTEAFF	TGTGCCTGGATACAACAGATGAACACTGAAGCTTTCTTT
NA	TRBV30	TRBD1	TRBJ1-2	CAWSTTGGGSGYTF	TGTGCCTGGAGTACGACAGGGGGCGGAAGCGGCTACACCTTC
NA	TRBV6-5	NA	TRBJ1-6	CASSYSRSSYNSPLHF	TGTGCCAGCAGTTACTCTCGGAGCTCCTATAATTCACCCCTCCACTTT
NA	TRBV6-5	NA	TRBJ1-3	CASSYFPGDSGNTIYF	TGTGCCAGCAGTTACTTTCCGGGAGACTCTGGAAACACCATATATTTT
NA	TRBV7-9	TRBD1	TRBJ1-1	CASRGMGQGNTEAFF	TGTGCCAGCAGGGGAATGGGACAGGGAAACACTGAAGCTTTCTTT
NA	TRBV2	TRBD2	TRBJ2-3	CASNLAGGTDTQYF	TGTGCCAGCAACCTAGCGGGGGGCACAGATACGCAGTATTTT
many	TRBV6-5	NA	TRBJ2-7	CASSYSRGQYEQYF	TGTGCCAGCAGTTACTCACGGGGACAATACGAGCAGTACTTC
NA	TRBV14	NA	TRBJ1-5	CASSQDGPDQPQHF	TGTGCCAGCAGCCAAGATGGGCCGGATCAGCCCCAGCATTTT
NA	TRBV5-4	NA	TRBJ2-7	CASSQGQNYEQYF	TGTGCCAGCAGCCAGGGACAAAACTACGAGCAGTACTTC
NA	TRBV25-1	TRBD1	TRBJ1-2	CASSGSRDRVTYGYTF	TGTGCCAGCAGCGGAAGCCGGGACAGGGTCACCTATGGCTACACCTTC
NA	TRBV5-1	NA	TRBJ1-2	CASSLDSWGYTF	TGCGCCAGCAGCTTGGACAGTTGGGGCTACACCTTC
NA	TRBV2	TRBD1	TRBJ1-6	CASSEAGGGVNSPLHF	TGTGCCAGCAGTGAAGCTGGAGGGGGCGTGAATTCACCCCTCCACTTT
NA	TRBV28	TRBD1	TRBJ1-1	CASSLGGQGRTEAFF	TGTGCCAGCAGTCTGGGGGGACAGGGAAGGACTGAAGCTTTCTTT
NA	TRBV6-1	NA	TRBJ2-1	CASSEGSLGSTNEQFF	TGTGCCAGCAGTGAAGGAAGCTTGGGCAGCACGAATGAGCAGTTCTTC
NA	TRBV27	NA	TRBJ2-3	CASSLTSTDTQYF	TGTGCCAGCAGTCTTACTAGCACAGATACGCAGTATTTT